These 24 T cell receptor beta chains were sequenced from one sample in a study of blood T cell repertoires in COVID-19. Clones were read by immunoSEQ multiplex PCR, and TCRdb kept only the in-frame ones, dropping some. The top ten hold approximately 25% of the sample, which has about 98,000 clones, more than 60% seen once. Specimen: peripheral blood. These TCRs come from a man between 65 and 85 years old with acute or convalescent COVID-19.

This clone was seen a few times. The V gene is TRBV28, the J gene TRBJ1-2, with TRBD1 matching 7 bases. With 5 bases clipped from V and 4 bases from J, the junction kept 13 bases outside the gene matches. Germline V lookup: CDR1 MDHEN, CDR2 SYDVKM. The CDR3 loop spans 16 amino acids. The CDR3 sequence is CASSPTDRLTVYGYTF. CDR3 nucleotides: TGTGCCAGCAGTCCAACGGACAGGCTAACCGTCTATGGCTACACCTTC.

The chain employs TRBV18 and TRBJ1-1; D not certain. The CDR3 loop spans 13 amino acids. Trimming took off 6 bases at V and 6 bases at J, with 14 bases between the two ends. Germline-derived CDR1 and CDR2 are KGHSH and LQKENI. The CDR3 here is CASSQDPQAEAFF. CDR3 bases: TGTGCCAGCTCGCAAGACCCTCAGGCTGAAGCTTTCTTT.

The gene calls are TRBV3-1 (or the pseudogene TRBV3-2) and TRBJ1-6, with 7 bases lining up with TRBD1. Germline V gene lookup returns CDR1 LGHDT and CDR2 YNNKEL (reference sequence). The CDR3 spans 14 residues. The V segment lost 6 bases and the J segment 7 bases; nucleotides outside the gene matches: 6. The CDR3: CASSPQGQNSPLHF. The CDR3 coding sequence is TGTGCCAGCAGTCCACAGGGGCAGAATTCACCCCTCCACTTT.

This clone was detected many times. The chain uses TRBV2 and TRBJ2-5; 13 nucleotides agree with TRBD2. V trimming: 8 bases; J trimming: 4 bases; junction bases outside the gene matches: 7. The CDR3 covers 15 residues. Germline V gene sequence: CDR1 SNHLY, CDR2 FYNNEI. CDR3 sequence (DNA): TGTGCCAGCGTGAGGAGACTAGCGGGAGGAGAGACCCAGTACTTC. Translated: CASVRRLAGGETQYF.

This rearrangement joins TRBV6-5 to TRBJ2-5, with 9 bases aligning to TRBD2. Germline assignment: CDR1 MNHEY and CDR2 SVGAGI. The CDR3 has 16 amino acids. Trimming at V came to 0 bases and at J to 5 bases, leaving 7 bases not matched to a gene. CDR3 nucleotide sequence: TGTGCCAGCAGTTACTCTCCGACTAGCGGAGGGGAGACCCAGTACTTC. The encoded protein is CASSYSPTSGGETQYF.

This sequence joins TRBV5-4 and TRBJ1-2; 8 positions agree with TRBD1. The J segment lost 5 bases and the V segment lost 4 bases, leaving 7 bases of the junction unmatched. Looked up from germline, CDR1 is SGHNT and CDR2 is YYREEE (reference sequence). The CDR3 is 14 amino acids. The CDR3 sequence is CASSPERTGYGYTF. The CDR3 DNA reads as TGTGCCAGCAGCCCAGAGAGGACAGGGTATGGCTACACCTTC. Looking up the rest from reference TRBV5-4 and TRBJ1-2 gives the full variable domain: ETGVTQSPTHLIKTRGQQVTLRCSSQSGHNTVSWYQQALGQGPQFIFQYYREEENGRGNFPPRFSGLQFPNYSSELNVNALELDDSALYLCASSPERTGYGYTFGSGTRLTVV.

This clone was counted only a few times. The chain carries TRBV4-2 and TRBJ2-3; 13 bases are a match to TRBD2. The J segment lost 6 bases and the V segment lost 4 bases, leaving 4 bases of the junction unmatched. The CDR3 extends over 15 amino acids. Germline loops: CDR1 LGHNA, CDR2 YNFKEQ. CDR3: CASSLGLAGEDTQYF. DNA of the CDR3: TGTGCCAGCAGCCTCGGACTAGCGGGAGAGGATACGCAGTATTTT.

V is TRBV2 and J is TRBJ1-4, with D perhaps matching TRBD1 (5 bases). V was shortened by 6 bases and J by 7 bases, with 9 bases between the two germline ends. The CDR3 runs to 12 residues. Per germline, CDR1 SNHLY and CDR2 FYNNEI. This CDR3 is CASSLGGEKLFF. CDR3 in DNA: TGTGCCAGCAGCCTCGGGGGTGAAAAACTGTTTTTT.

The rearrangement uses TRBV19 and TRBJ1-2; 7 bases agree with TRBD1. J lost 7 bases, V lost 5 bases, and 7 bases had no gene match. This CDR3 is 13 amino acids long. CDR1 and CDR2 from the germline V gene are LNHDA and SQIVND (reference sequence). CDR3 sequence (DNA): TGTGCCAGTAGTCCTCAGACAGGGTCTGGCTACACCTTC. Residues: CASSPQTGSGYTF.

J is TRBJ1-1 and V is TRBV4-1; D is unclear. Between the trimmed V and J ends, which lost 0 bases and 0 bases, there was a span of 5 bases. Per germline, CDR1 MGHRA and CDR2 YSYEKL. CDR3 length: 14 amino acids. This CDR3 reads CASSQDKLNTEAFF. CDR3 in DNA: TGCGCCAGCAGCCAAGATAAATTGAACACTGAAGCTTTCTTT.

CDR3 in DNA: TGTGCCAGCAGCCCCGGGACAGGGACTATTCAAGAGACCCAGTACTTC. Encoded protein: CASSPGTGTIQETQYF. The chain has TRBV7-3 and TRBJ2-5; 9 positions agree with TRBD1. This CDR3 spans 16 amino acids. Trimming took 5 bases from V and 2 from J; bases not matched to a gene: 9. In germline, CDR1 is SGHTA, CDR2 FQGTGA.

V gene TRBV28 combines with J gene TRBJ2-2; 12 nucleotides align to TRBD2. CDR3 length equals 15 residues. The junction had 11 bases not matched to a gene; V was cut back by 11 bases and J by 7 bases. The V gene's germline CDR1 is MDHEN and CDR2 SYDVKM. For the CDR3, the DNA is TGTGCCGGACAGACTAGCGGGAGAAGTAACGGGGAGCTGTTTTTT. Protein sequence: CAGQTSGRSNGELFF.

The chain uses TRBV6-5 and TRBJ1-5, with a possible D match to TRBD1 (5 bases). V lost 0 bases to trimming and J lost 7 bases, with 10 bases between them. Looked up from germline, CDR1 is MNHEY and CDR2 is SVGAGI. CDR3 size: 14 residues. As DNA, the CDR3 is TGTGCCAGCAGTTACTCTCCGGGGGACCAGCCCCAGCATTTT. This codes for CASSYSPGDQPQHF.

This clone was observed a handful of times. The chain recombines TRBV7-2 with TRBJ2-1, with D tentatively TRBD2 (6 bases). CDR1 is SGHTA, CDR2 FQGNSA, per germline. The V end was cut by 5 bases, the J end by 9 bases, with 17 bases between. The CDR3 sequence is 14 residues long. This chain's CDR3 is CASSPGLWDAEQFF. For the CDR3, the DNA is TGTGCCAGCAGCCCGGGACTGTGGGACGCTGAGCAGTTCTTC.

The rearrangement uses TRBV6-1 and TRBJ1-2; D not resolved. V lost 0 bases, J lost 8 bases, and 10 bases lay in between. The CDR3 runs 13 residues. Germline CDR1 MNHNS, CDR2 SASEGT. CDR3 coding DNA: TGTGCCAGCAGTGAAGCTCACGGGTCCGGCTACACCTTC. Its translation is CASSEAHGSGYTF.

The rearrangement joins TRBV25-1 to TRBJ1-2, with D perhaps matching TRBD1 (6 bases). The V gene lost 5 bases and the J gene lost 5 bases, with 15 bases spanning the gap. The CDR3 is made up of 14 amino acids. Per the germline V gene, CDR1 is MGHDK and CDR2 is SYGVNS. The DNA for the CDR3 is TGTGCCAGCAGTTCCCGCCAGGGGAGTTATGGCTACACCTTC. It is translated as CASSSRQGSYGYTF.

This clone was recorded once. The chain is built from TRBV5-4 and TRBJ1-4, with a possible D match to TRBD1 (6 bases). V lost 4 bases and J 8 bases, leaving 15 bases between the germline ends. CDR3 size: 14 residues. Per germline, CDR1 SGHNT and CDR2 YYREEE (reference sequence). CDR3 DNA sequence: TGTGCCAGCAGCATTTGGGGGCGCGGAGAAAAACTGTTTTTT. Amino acids: CASSIWGRGEKLFF.

J is TRBJ2-2 and V is TRBV19; TRBD2 matches at 14 bases. The CDR3 extends over 19 amino acids. The germline CDR1 and CDR2 sequences are LNHDA and SQIVND (reference sequence). The trim removed 6 bases at V and 5 bases at J, leaving 14 bases unmatched. CDR3 region: CASSPKPPGLAGDTGELFF. The CDR3 DNA follows: TGTGCCAGTAGCCCGAAGCCCCCGGGACTAGCGGGAGATACCGGGGAGCTGTTTTTT.

J is TRBJ2-1 and V is TRBV5-6, with 10 nucleotides matching TRBD1. Unmatched junction bases numbered 6, after V lost 0 bases and J lost 0 bases. CDR3 length equals 18 residues. CDR1 and CDR2 (germline): SGHDT, YYEEEE. Written as DNA, the CDR3 is TGTGCCAGCAGCTTGGCGGGACAGGGGCAAGCCTCCTACAATGAGCAGTTCTTC. Amino acid sequence: CASSLAGQGQASYNEQFF.

This chain joins TRBV30 and TRBJ1-2; D is perhaps TRBD1 (5 bases). Deletions cut 2 bases from V and 6 bases from J, with 25 bases between. Germline V gene lookup returns CDR1 GTSNPN and CDR2 SVGIG (reference sequence). The CDR3 sequence is 17 residues long. CDR3 sequence reads: CAWSNLMAPGAGDGYTF. The CDR3 bases are TGTGCCTGGAGTAATTTAATGGCCCCCGGTGCGGGGGATGGCTACACCTTC.

This chain links TRBV7-2 with TRBJ2-1; 7 nucleotides match TRBD1. The CDR3 contains 16 residues. The germline V gene encodes CDR1 SGHTA and CDR2 FQGNSA. The trim removed 3 bases at V and 4 bases at J, leaving 9 bases unmatched. DNA for the CDR3: TGTGCCAGCAGCTTGGGGCCGACAGGGCAATACAATGAGCAGTTCTTC. It is translated as CASSLGPTGQYNEQFF.

The chain has TRBV7-9 and TRBJ1-2; D perhaps matches TRBD1 (5 bases). V lost 2 bases and J lost 6, with 10 bases in between. In germline, CDR1 is SEHNR, CDR2 FQNEAQ (reference sequence). The CDR3 totals 13 residues. CDR3 protein: CASSLSQGDGYTF. CDR3 in DNA: TGTGCCAGCAGCTTATCGCAGGGTGATGGCTACACCTTC. The variable domain in full, completed from reference TRBV7-9 and TRBJ1-2, reads DTGVSQNPRHKITKRGQNVTFRCDPISEHNRLYWYRQTLGQGPEFLTYFQNEAQLEKSRLLSDRFSAERPKGSFSTLEIQRTEQGDSAMYLCASSLSQGDGYTFGSGTRLTVV.

The genes are TRBV7-9 and TRBJ2-3; 14 bases fit TRBD2. The CDR3 consists of 16 residues. Germline lookup yields CDR1 SEHNR and CDR2 FQNEAQ (reference sequence). V lost 5 bases and J lost 5; bases outside the gene matches: 6. The chain's CDR3 is CASSPGLAGGQDTQYF. CDR3 DNA sequence: TGTGCCAGCAGCCCTGGACTAGCGGGAGGACAAGATACGCAGTATTTT.

The rearrangement links TRBV18 to TRBJ1-1; perhaps TRBD1 as D (5 bases). Germline CDR1 KGHSH, CDR2 LQKENI. This CDR3 has 14 amino acids. V gave up 2 bases and J gave up 0 bases, with 7 bases separating them. Here the CDR3 DNA reads TGTGCCAGCTCACCAGACAGTTTGAACACTGAAGCTTTCTTT. Encoded protein: CASSPDSLNTEAFF.